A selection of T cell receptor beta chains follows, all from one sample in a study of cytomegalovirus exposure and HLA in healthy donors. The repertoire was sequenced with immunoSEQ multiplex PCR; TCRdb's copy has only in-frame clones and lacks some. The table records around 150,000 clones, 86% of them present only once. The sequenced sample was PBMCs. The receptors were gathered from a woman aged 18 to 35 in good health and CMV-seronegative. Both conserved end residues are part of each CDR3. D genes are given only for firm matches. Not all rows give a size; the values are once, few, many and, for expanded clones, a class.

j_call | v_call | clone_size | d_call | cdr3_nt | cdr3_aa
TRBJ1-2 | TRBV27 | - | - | TGTGCCAGCAGTGACAGCCTGGGGAACTATGGCTACACCTTC | CASSDSLGNYGYTF
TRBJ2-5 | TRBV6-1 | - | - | TGTGCCAGCAGCGGGGACATCCAAGAGACCCAGTACTTC | CASSGDIQETQYF
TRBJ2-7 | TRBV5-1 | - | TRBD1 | TGCGCCAGCAGCTTGGGACAGGGTGAGGGCGAGCAGTACTTC | CASSLGQGEGEQYF
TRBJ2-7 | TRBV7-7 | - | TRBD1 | TGTGCTAGCAGCTTGAGAGACAGGGGACCCTACGAGCAGTACTTC | CASSLRDRGPYEQYF
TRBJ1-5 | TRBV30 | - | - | TGTGCCTGGAGTAGGACTGGGGAGCCCCAGCATTTT | CAWSRTGEPQHF
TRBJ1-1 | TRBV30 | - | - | TGTGCCTGGAGTCCATATAGTGAAGCTTTCTTT | CAWSPYSEAFF
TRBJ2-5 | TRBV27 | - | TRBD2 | TGTGCCAGCACCGAACTAGCGGGGGGCGAGACCCAGTACTTC | CASTELAGGETQYF
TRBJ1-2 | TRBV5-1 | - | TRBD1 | TGCGCCAGCAGCCAGGGACAGGTAGACTATGGCTACACCTTC | CASSQGQVDYGYTF
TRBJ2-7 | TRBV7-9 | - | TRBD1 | TGTGCCAGCAGCTTCGAGGGGGCCTATTACTACGAGCAGTACTTC | CASSFEGAYYYEQYF
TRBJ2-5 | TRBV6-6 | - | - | TGTGCCAGCAGTTACGAATTTAGAAGCGGCCAAGAGACCCAGTACTTC | CASSYEFRSGQETQYF
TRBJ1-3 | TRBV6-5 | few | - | TGTGCCAGCTGGCAGAGGGGAAACACCATATATTTT | CASWQRGNTIYF
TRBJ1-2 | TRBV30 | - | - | TGTGCCTGGAGTCACGAGGAAGGCTACACCTTC | CAWSHEEGYTF
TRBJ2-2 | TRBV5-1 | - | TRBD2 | TGCGCCAGCAGCTCCACCTCGGGGGGGCCAGGGACCGGGGAGCTGTTTTTT | CASSSTSGGPGTGELFF
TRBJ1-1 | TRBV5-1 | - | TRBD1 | TGCGCCAGCAGCTTGGGACAGGGCATCATGAACACTGAAGCTTTCTTT | CASSLGQGIMNTEAFF
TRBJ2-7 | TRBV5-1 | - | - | TGCGCCAGCAGCTTGAGTTTATCCAGGGAGCAGTACTTC | CASSLSLSREQYF
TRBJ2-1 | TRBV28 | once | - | TGTGCCAGCAGTCGCTACAATGAGCAGTTCTTC | CASSRYNEQFF
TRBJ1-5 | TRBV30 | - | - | TGTGCCTGGAGTGACAGGAATAGCAATCAGCCCCAGCATTTT | CAWSDRNSNQPQHF
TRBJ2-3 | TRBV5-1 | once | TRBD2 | TGCGCCAGCAGGGGTATCGGGGGGGCGGCAGATACGCAGTATTTT | CASRGIGGAADTQYF
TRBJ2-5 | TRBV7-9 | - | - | TGTGCCAGCAGCGCCACTAGCCCCAGAGGGGCCCAGTACTTC | CASSATSPRGAQYF
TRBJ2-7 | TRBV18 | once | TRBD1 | TGTGCCAGCTCACCCGACAGGGGGCATATCTACGAGCAGTACTTC | CASSPDRGHIYEQYF
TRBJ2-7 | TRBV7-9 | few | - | TGTGCCAGCGGGACATCAGCCTACGAGCAGTACTTC | CASGTSAYEQYF
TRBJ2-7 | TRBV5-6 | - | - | TGTGCCAGCAGCTTTTCCCTAAGGGGGTCCTACGAGCAGTACTTC | CASSFSLRGSYEQYF
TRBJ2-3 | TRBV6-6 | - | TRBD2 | TGTGCCAGCAGTTACGCACTAGCGGGGGGGTACACGCAGTATTTT | CASSYALAGGYTQYF
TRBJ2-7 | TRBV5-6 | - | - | TGTGCCAGCAGCTTTAGAACTATCTCCTACGAGCAGTACTTC | CASSFRTISYEQYF
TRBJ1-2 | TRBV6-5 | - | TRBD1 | TGTGCCAGCACTAAAACAGGGGCCAGTAACTATGGCTACACCTTC | CASTKTGASNYGYTF
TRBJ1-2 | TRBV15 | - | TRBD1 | TGTGCCACCAGCGAGAGGGGGCAAGGGGGTAACTATGGCTACACCTTC | CATSERGQGGNYGYTF
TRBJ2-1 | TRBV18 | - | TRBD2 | TGTGCCAGCGCCTTTCGGGGCGGGAGTCTCTACAATGAGCAGTTCTTC | CASAFRGGSLYNEQFF
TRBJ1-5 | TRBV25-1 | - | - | TGTGCCAGCAGTGTGGCGGGTTCTAATCAGCCCCAGCATTTT | CASSVAGSNQPQHF
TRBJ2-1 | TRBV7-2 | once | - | TGTGCCAGCAGCTCAGAGGGTGAGCAGTTCTTC | CASSSEGEQFF
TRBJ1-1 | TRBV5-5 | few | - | TGTGCCAGCAGCTTGGGCAGGGCCACTGAAGCTTTCTTT | CASSLGRATEAFF
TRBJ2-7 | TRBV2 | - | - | TGTGCCAGCAGTGAACGATCCGGCGAGCAGTACTTC | CASSERSGEQYF
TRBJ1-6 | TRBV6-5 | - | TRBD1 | TGTGCCAGCAGTGTCTCCGGGACAGACTTCCACTTT | CASSVSGTDFHF
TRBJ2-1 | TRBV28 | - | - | TGTGCCAGCAGTTTAATCGACTTGACTGCCAATGAGCAGTTCTTC | CASSLIDLTANEQFF
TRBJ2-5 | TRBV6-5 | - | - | TGTGCCAGCCGGAAGGGGGGGGAGACCCAGTACTTC | CASRKGGETQYF
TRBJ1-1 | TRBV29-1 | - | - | TGCAGCCCGGCCAGGTCCGCTGAAGCTTTCTTT | CSPARSAEAFF
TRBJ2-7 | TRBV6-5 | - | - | TGTGCCAGCTGCCCCGGGACACCACCATGCGAGCAGTACTTC | CASCPGTPPCEQYF
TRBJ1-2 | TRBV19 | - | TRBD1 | TGTGCCACCAAGGACAGGGGAGTAGATGGCTACACCTTC | CATKDRGVDGYTF
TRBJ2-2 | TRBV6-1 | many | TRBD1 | TGTGCCAGCACCCCGGGACAGGGTCACACCGGGGAGCTGTTTTTT | CASTPGQGHTGELFF
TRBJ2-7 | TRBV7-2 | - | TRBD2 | TGTGCCAGCAGCATAAGCGGGGGGCTCTCCTACGAGCAGTACTTC | CASSISGGLSYEQYF
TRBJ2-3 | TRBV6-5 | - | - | TGTGCCAGCAGTTTAGGACTCAGTGCTAGCACAGATACGCAGTATTTT | CASSLGLSASTDTQYF
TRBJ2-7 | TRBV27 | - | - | TGTGCCAGCAGCCCCCCGAGCTCCTACGAGCAGTACTTC | CASSPPSSYEQYF
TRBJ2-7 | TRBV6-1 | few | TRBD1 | TGTGCCAGCAGTAGAGGACAGGAGACCGAGCAGTACTTC | CASSRGQETEQYF
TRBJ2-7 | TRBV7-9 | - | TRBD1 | TGTGCCAGCAGCGGCACAGGGGACAAATACGAGCAGTACTTC | CASSGTGDKYEQYF
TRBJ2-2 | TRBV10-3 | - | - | TGTGCCATCAGTGAGTCTTTTCTCACCGGGGAGCTGTTTTTT | CAISESFLTGELFF
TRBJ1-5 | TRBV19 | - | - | TGTGCCAGTAGTCCCCGGTGGGGGGGCAATCAGCCCCAGCATTTT | CASSPRWGGNQPQHF
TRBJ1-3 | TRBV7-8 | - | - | TGTGCCAGCAGTAGACATTTACAGGGTGTTGCAAACACCATATATTTT | CASSRHLQGVANTIYF
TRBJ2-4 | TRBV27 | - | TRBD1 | TGTGCCAGCAGGGCGGGACAGGGGATACACATTCAGTACTTC | CASRAGQGIHIQYF
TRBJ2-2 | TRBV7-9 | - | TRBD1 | TGTGCCAGCAGGCCGGGACAGGGGTACACCGGGGAGCTGTTTTTT | CASRPGQGYTGELFF
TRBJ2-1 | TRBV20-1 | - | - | TGCAGTGCTAACAGGGACAATGAGCAGTTCTTC | CSANRDNEQFF
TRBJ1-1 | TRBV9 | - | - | TGTGCCAGCAGCGTGCCGGGGGGGGCACCCCTGAACACTGAAGCTTTCTTT | CASSVPGGAPLNTEAFF
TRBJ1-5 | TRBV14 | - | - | TGTGCCAGCAGCCAAGATCACTATCAGCCCCAGCATTTT | CASSQDHYQPQHF
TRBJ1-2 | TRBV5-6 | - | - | TGTGCCAGCAGCTTGTCAGGGCTCTATGGCTACACCTTC | CASSLSGLYGYTF
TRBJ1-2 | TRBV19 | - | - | TGTGCCAGTAGTATTGGACAGTATGGCTACACCTTC | CASSIGQYGYTF